Presented here are 13 T cell receptor beta chains from one specimen sequenced in a study of cytomegalovirus exposure and HLA in healthy donors. PCR primers comprised 60 Vbeta and 13 Jbeta primers. Some clones are missing from TCRdb's copy, which holds only in-frame ones; the method was immunoSEQ multiplex PCR. The data hold about 140,000 clones, with 65% to 85% observed a single time. The specimen sequenced was PBMCs. These receptors came from a man younger than 30 in good health and CMV-seronegative.

This chain uses TRBV6-5 with TRBJ1-2; 7 bases are a match to TRBD1. Germline lookup yields CDR1 MNHEY and CDR2 SVGAGI. J was trimmed by 2 bases and V by 6 bases; bases with no gene match: 9. CDR3 length equals 15 residues. CDR3: CASSQQGQANYGYTF. For the CDR3, the DNA is TGTGCCAGCAGCCAGCAAGGACAGGCCAACTATGGCTACACCTTC.

This clone was counted between two and nine times. The DNA of the CDR3 is TGCGCCAGCAGCCAAGGTCTTTTAGGAGGCACTGAAGCTTTCTTT. Its translation: CASSQGLLGGTEAFF. The rearrangement links TRBV4-3 to TRBJ1-1; D call uncertain. This CDR3 region has 15 residues. V shed 1 base and J shed 4 bases, with 13 bases lying between them. Germline CDR1 LGHNA, CDR2 YSLEER.

The chain carries TRBV29-1 and TRBJ2-2; D remains unclear. The CDR3 has 12 residues. Trimming left V 8 bases short and J 5 bases short, with 12 bases between. Germline CDR1 and CDR2: SQVTM and ANQGSEA. In nucleotides, the CDR3 is TGCAGCATCATGTCAGGAACCGGGGAGCTGTTTTTT. It encodes CSIMSGTGELFF.

The genes are TRBV10-3 and TRBJ1-5; D is unresolved. The germline V gene encodes CDR1 ENHRY and CDR2 SYGVKD. This CDR3 is built from 12 residues. Trimming took off 2 bases at V and 4 bases at J, with 3 bases between the two ends. The CDR3 region has the DNA TGTGCCATCAGTGAGCCGAATCAGCCCCAGCATTTT. Amino acids: CAISEPNQPQHF.

V usage is TRBV27 and J usage is TRBJ2-3, with 8 positions matching TRBD1. This CDR3 contains 14 residues. Germline V gene data show CDR1 as MNHEY and CDR2 as SMNVEV (reference sequence). J gave up 6 bases and V 4 bases, and 6 bases lay outside the gene matches. Here the CDR3 DNA reads TGTGCCAGCAGTTGGCAGGGGGCCGGGGATACGCAGTATTTT. It specifies CASSWQGAGDTQYF.

To note about this clone: The identical CDR3 is also encoded by other nucleotide sequences in the sample. The chain combines TRBV6-5 with TRBJ1-1, with 9 bases identical to TRBD1. With V trimmed by 0 bases and J by 7 bases, 0 bases remained unmatched. The germline CDR1 and CDR2 sequences are MNHEY and SVGAGI. The CDR3 is 13 residues long. The CDR3 protein is CASSYSGQGEAFF. In DNA form, the CDR3 reads TGTGCCAGCAGTTACTCGGGACAGGGTGAAGCTTTCTTT.

This clone was seen only a few times. This chain connects TRBV29-1 to TRBJ1-1; 10 nucleotides match TRBD1. The J segment lost 4 bases and the V segment lost 7 bases, leaving 6 bases of the junction unmatched. CDR1 is SQVTM and CDR2 is ANQGSEA in the germline V gene. The CDR3 covers 13 residues. CDR3 protein: CSGTGTGATEAFF. The CDR3 DNA follows: TGCAGCGGTACCGGGACAGGGGCCACTGAAGCTTTCTTT.

This clone was seen a handful of times. The chain uses TRBV19 and TRBJ1-1; D perhaps matches TRBD1 (5 bases). The CDR3 is made up of 14 amino acids. Looked up from germline, CDR1 is LNHDA and CDR2 is SQIVND (reference sequence). Trimming cost V 6 bases and J 0 bases, with 11 bases left between them. In DNA, the CDR3 is TGTGCCAGTAGCAGACAGATCATGAACACTGAAGCTTTCTTT. It translates to CASSRQIMNTEAFF.

This sequence joins TRBV7-9 and TRBJ2-3; D not resolved. CDR1 and CDR2 (germline): SEHNR, FQNEAQ (reference sequence). The CDR3 contains 12 residues. V was shortened by 5 bases and J by 2 bases, with 5 bases between the two germline ends. The CDR3 DNA is TGTGCCAGCAGCCCTTCCACAGATACGCAGTATTTT. Translation: CASSPSTDTQYF.

Here the CDR3 DNA reads TGTGCCAGTAATAGGGGGGGGGCTTACAATGAGCAGTTCTTC. Its translation is CASNRGGAYNEQFF. The V call is TRBV4-2, the J call TRBJ2-1, with a weak D call TRBD2 (7 bases). Trimming took off 9 bases at V and 4 bases at J, with 16 bases between the two ends. This CDR3 is built from 14 residues. Germline lookup yields CDR1 LGHNA and CDR2 YNFKEQ.

The chain links TRBV6-5 to TRBJ1-1, with 8 positions matching TRBD1. The germline V gene encodes CDR1 MNHEY and CDR2 SVGAGI. V shed 4 bases and J 3 bases; nucleotides not matched to a gene: 10. This CDR3 region has 16 residues. DNA of the CDR3: TGTGCCAGCAGTTCCCGGACAGGGAGGCAGGACACTGAAGCTTTCTTT. Protein product: CASSSRTGRQDTEAFF.

This chain uses TRBV29-1 with TRBJ1-2, with TRBD1 as a possible D gene (6 bases). The CDR3 consists of 13 residues. V was pared by 6 bases and J by 2 bases, with 13 bases between. Germline V CDR1 and CDR2: SQVTM, ANQGSEA. In DNA form, the CDR3 reads TGCAGCGTCGCGGACAGTGCAAACTATGGCTACACCTTC. Its translation: CSVADSANYGYTF.

This chain uses TRBV13 with TRBJ1-2; TRBD1 matches at 9 bases. Germline V CDR1 and CDR2: PRHDT, FYEKMQ (reference sequence). V lost 5 bases, J lost 0 bases, and 4 bases stayed unmatched. The CDR3 contains 15 residues. The CDR3 region has the DNA TGTGCCAGCAGCCGAAGACAGGGGGCTAACTATGGCTACACCTTC. It is translated as CASSRRQGANYGYTF.